Following are 8 T cell receptor beta chains from one sample sequenced in a study of T cell responses to AZD1222 COVID-19 vaccine. Here immunoSEQ multiplex PCR was the method, and the copy in TCRdb shows in-frame clones only, minus some. The sample records about 130,000 clones, around 85% being singletons. The sequenced sample was peripheral blood, obtained on day 0 of AZD1222 vaccination. The receptors here all came from an adult in good health.

This clone was seen once. The V gene is TRBV27, the J gene TRBJ1-4; TRBD1 is a possible D gene (5 bases). Germline lookup yields CDR1 MNHEY and CDR2 SMNVEV (reference sequence). This CDR3 contains 15 residues. V lost 2 bases and J lost 5, with 12 bases in between. CDR3 residues: CASSLVDSSNEKLFF. DNA for the CDR3: TGTGCCAGCAGTTTAGTCGACAGCTCGAATGAAAAACTGTTTTTT.

V is TRBV12-5 and J is TRBJ2-7; possibly TRBD2 for D (5 bases). Germline V CDR1 and CDR2: LGHNT, FRNRAP. The germline V and J ends were trimmed by 0 bases and 0 bases, with 9 bases remaining between them. The CDR3 length is 15 residues. This CDR3 is CASGLVVGSSYEQYF. The DNA of the CDR3 is TGTGCTAGTGGTTTGGTGGTAGGGAGCTCCTACGAGCAGTACTTC.

The chain carries TRBV30 and TRBJ1-2; no clear D. Deletions cut 2 bases from V and 8 bases from J, with 9 bases between. The CDR3 covers 11 residues. CDR1 is GTSNPN, CDR2 SVGIG, per germline (reference sequence). The CDR3 nucleotides read TGTGCCTGGAGTTTGGATTTGGGCTACACCTTC. It encodes CAWSLDLGYTF.

The genes are TRBV5-1 and TRBJ2-1, with D maybe TRBD2 (6 bases). V lost 4 bases, J lost 1 base, and 9 bases lay in between. Germline CDR1 SGHRS, CDR2 YFSETQ. This CDR3 spans 14 amino acids. The DNA of the CDR3 is TGCGCCAGCAGCGGAGGGTGGTCCTACAATGAGCAGTTCTTC. It translates to CASSGGWSYNEQFF.

The rearrangement links TRBV4-1 to TRBJ1-2; 7 bases are a match to TRBD1. Germline loops: CDR1 MGHRA, CDR2 YSYEKL. This CDR3 spans 15 amino acids. V was pared by 2 bases and J by 4 bases, with 7 bases of the junction left unmatched. Here the CDR3 reads CASSQSDRASYGYTF. The CDR3 region has the DNA TGCGCCAGCAGCCAAAGTGACAGGGCCTCCTATGGCTACACCTTC.

This chain links TRBV7-2 with TRBJ2-1; no firm D call. The CDR3 length is 14 residues. CDR1 and CDR2 (germline): SGHTA, FQGNSA. V was pared by 4 bases and J by 0 bases, with 7 bases between. Here the CDR3 DNA reads TGTGCCAGCAGCTGGGGAACCTCCTACAATGAGCAGTTCTTC. Translated, it gives CASSWGTSYNEQFF.

About this clone itself: One end of the junction is discordant with germline, which a read error may explain. The same CDR3 is also encoded by other DNA sequences in this sample. The chain has TRBV5-5 and TRBJ1-6, with a possible D match to TRBD1 (5 bases). The CDR3 has 16 amino acids. Germline CDR1 SGHKS, CDR2 YYEKEE (reference sequence). CDR3 sequence (DNA): TGTGCCAGCAGCTTGGGACCCGAAGGGGTTAATTCACCTCTCCACTTT. It is translated as CASSLGPEGVNSPLHF.

The chain recombines TRBV7-3 with TRBJ2-1; perhaps TRBD1 as D (6 bases). Trimming removed 5 bases from V and 5 bases from J, with 13 bases in between. The CDR3 has 14 amino acids. CDR1 and CDR2 (germline): SGHTA, FQGTGA. The CDR3 DNA sequence: TGTGCCAGCAGCCCTCTCCGGGACAACAATGAGCAGTTCTTC. This translates into CASSPLRDNNEQFF.